This T cell receptor (beta chain) was observed in a study of blood T cell repertoires in COVID-19 (TCRdb year 2020). Concerning the study at large: Collaborator samples came from the United States, Italy and Spain and covered acute and convalescent phases of COVID-19. The prospective study material was composed of cDNA or gDNA derived from T cells, B-cell-depleted T cells, or PBMCs. Subjects who had been exposed to COVID-19, were actively infected with it, or had recovered from it provided the deeply sampled blood TCRbeta repertoires that made up the dataset. The repertoires were released in a freely available public database meant as a resource for research on the immune response to SARS-CoV-2. The samples were drawn from two sources: the first 160 participants of the ongoing ImmuneRACE study, and over 1,000 subjects contributed by 6 global collaborators. The sample metadata nearly always contained a de-identified subject ID, COVID-19 status, age in years and sex. HLA class I and class II types, where available, came from metadata supplied by the sample provider rather than from assay-based typing. The investigation overall reported the following: Clinical and demographic metadata were provided uncurated, with the amount varying by source and participant.

Each collaborating institution followed its own protocols to collect whole blood in K2EDTA tubes. For TCRbeta analysis, collaborators shipped samples as frozen whole blood, isolated PBMCs, or DNA extracted from either of those sample types. The CDR3 runs 15 residues from the cysteine to the phenylalanine. The CDR3 DNA has 45 bases and is translated from base 1. Looking up the germline V gene yields CDR1 SNHLY and CDR2 FYNNEI. The germline V end is reduced by 7 bases and the J end by 4 bases; junction bases left unmatched: 10. About this clone: Its recognized antigen is unknown. There are no base qualities to consult, and no much larger clone falls within one base.

TCRbeta CDR3 regions were amplified from genomic DNA using the immunoSEQ Assay, a bias-controlled multiplex PCR. As for the authors' bioinformatics: The number of nucleated cells in each sample was estimated from the amplification of reference gene primers within the assay. To quantify the absolute abundance of each unique TCRbeta CDR3 rearrangement, sequence reads were collapsed and filtered. Productive Simpson clonality was computed per sample as the square root of Simpson's diversity index over productive rearrangements. Drawn from immuneACCESS, this table holds only the in-frame rearrangements with V and J called that TCRdb kept. Clones are partly lost; checked studies trace under half to an unresolved V gene and leave the rest unexplained. The V and J calls and the clone size are those of that table, but D and trimming were determined from the DNA. The sample table contains about 73,000 clones; only one count was recorded for approximately 88% of them. The top ten hold 2.5% to 3% of the sample.

The specimen sequenced was peripheral blood. The chain is encoded by TRBV2 joined to TRBJ1-2; 9 nucleotides in the junction match TRBD1. The clonotype originates from a man at least 80 years old with active or convalescent COVID-19. The DNA sequence reads TGTGCCAGCACCAAGGGGGGACAGGGAAGCTATGGCTACACCTTC. It specifies CASTKGGQGSYGYTF.